The clone carrying this T cell receptor (beta chain) was observed a handful of times. Its antigen remains unidentified. V was clipped by 4 bases and J by 0 bases, with 4 bases between them. The CDR3 contains 13 residues. A single record per CDR3 protein comes from TCRdb applying MiXCR to the RT-PCR reads. The sample holds hundreds of thousands of distinct CDR3 sequences, approximately 7.1% seen once. The data belong to a study of response to subunit inactivated influenza vaccine. Study-wide results and limits: Authors suggested few new T cells are recruited by each seasonal influenza vaccination.

This rearrangement joins TRBV12-3 or TRBV12-4 to TRBJ1-5, with D unresolved. The sequence came from a man between 50 and 69 years old who received an inactivated influenza vaccine. Specimen: PBMCs from blood, collected less than 25 months after vaccination. The CDR3 loop reads CASSYLSNQPQHF. The CDR3, as DNA: TGTGCCAGCAGTTATCTTAGCAATCAGCCCCAGCATTTT.